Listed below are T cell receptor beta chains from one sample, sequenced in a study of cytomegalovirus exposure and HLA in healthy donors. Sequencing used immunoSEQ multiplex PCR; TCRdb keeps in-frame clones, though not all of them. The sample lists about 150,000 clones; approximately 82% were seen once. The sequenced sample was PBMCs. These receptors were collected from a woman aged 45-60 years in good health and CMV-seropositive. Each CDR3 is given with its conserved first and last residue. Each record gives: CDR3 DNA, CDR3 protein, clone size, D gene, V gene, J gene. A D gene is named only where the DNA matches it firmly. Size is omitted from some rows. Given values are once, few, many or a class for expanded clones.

DNA: TGTGCCAGCAGCCCACCGGGACTAGCGGGGGCCCAAAACATTCAGTACTTC; CDR3: CASSPPGLAGAQNIQYF; size: NA; D: TRBD2; V: TRBV5-4; J: TRBJ2-4
DNA: TGTGCCAGTAGTATAGTCGGGAAGACCGTTAATGAAAAACTGTTTTTT; CDR3: CASSIVGKTVNEKLFF; size: NA; D: NA; V: TRBV19; J: TRBJ1-4
DNA: TGTGCCAGCAGCCTCACTGCCACCTCTGGAAACACCATATATTTT; CDR3: CASSLTATSGNTIYF; size: few; D: NA; V: TRBV7-9; J: TRBJ1-3
DNA: TGTGCCAGCAATCGAGGGACAGGGGGCGACACCGGGGAGCTGTTTTTT; CDR3: CASNRGTGGDTGELFF; size: NA; D: TRBD1; V: TRBV2; J: TRBJ2-2
DNA: TGTGCCAGCAGTTTATCGGAGGGCTGGGGCTACACCTTC; CDR3: CASSLSEGWGYTF; size: NA; D: NA; V: TRBV27; J: TRBJ1-2
DNA: TGTGCCAGCAGTGACAGAGCGAATGGGGCCAACGTCCTGACTTTC; CDR3: CASSDRANGANVLTF; size: NA; D: NA; V: TRBV6-4; J: TRBJ2-6
DNA: TGTGCCAGCAGCCGACTAGCGGGGGAGGCCGGGGAGCTGTTTTTT; CDR3: CASSRLAGEAGELFF; size: NA; D: TRBD2; V: TRBV14; J: TRBJ2-2
DNA: TGTGCCTGGAGTGTGAAGCGGGACTCCTACAATGAGCAGTTCTTC; CDR3: CAWSVKRDSYNEQFF; size: NA; D: TRBD2; V: TRBV30; J: TRBJ2-1
DNA: TGTGCCACCCCAGGGAATAATTCACCCCTCCACTTT; CDR3: CATPGNNSPLHF; size: NA; D: NA; V: TRBV15; J: TRBJ1-6
DNA: TGTGCCAGCTCACCAAAGTACGGGACAGGCCGAGGCGTTACGCAGTATTTT; CDR3: CASSPKYGTGRGVTQYF; size: NA; D: TRBD1; V: TRBV18; J: TRBJ2-3
DNA: TGTGCCAGCAGCAGCCAGGACAGAGCCTATGGCTACACCTTC; CDR3: CASSSQDRAYGYTF; size: NA; D: NA; V: TRBV21-1; J: TRBJ1-2
DNA: TGTGCCAACAGCTTAGCTCGGGGGGGCCTCGGCAATCAGCCCCAGCATTTT; CDR3: CANSLARGGLGNQPQHF; size: NA; D: NA; V: TRBV7-8; J: TRBJ1-5
DNA: TGTGCCTGGAGTGTAAAGGGGACAGGGGGGACTGAAGCTTTCTTT; CDR3: CAWSVKGTGGTEAFF; size: NA; D: TRBD1; V: TRBV30; J: TRBJ1-1
DNA: TGTGCCAGCAGCTTAACTGGGACAGGTCAGCCCCAGCATTTT; CDR3: CASSLTGTGQPQHF; size: NA; D: TRBD1; V: TRBV7-8; J: TRBJ1-5
DNA: TGCGCCAGCAGTGAGTCGACCTGGGGGGGCACTGAAGCTTTCTTT; CDR3: CASSESTWGGTEAFF; size: once; D: NA; V: TRBV10-1; J: TRBJ1-1
DNA: TGTGCCAGCAGTGTGGAGGGGATCTACAATGAGCAGTTCTTC; CDR3: CASSVEGIYNEQFF; size: NA; D: NA; V: TRBV2; J: TRBJ2-1
DNA: TGTGCCACCAGCAGGCTACAGGGCTACGAGCAGTACTTC; CDR3: CATSRLQGYEQYF; size: NA; D: NA; V: TRBV15; J: TRBJ2-7
DNA: TGTGCCAGCAGTGAACAAACAGGGGGAGGCTACACCTTC; CDR3: CASSEQTGGGYTF; size: NA; D: TRBD1; V: TRBV25-1; J: TRBJ1-2
DNA: TGCGCCAGCAGCCAAGCCCGGGACAAGGTCTATGGCTACACCTTC; CDR3: CASSQARDKVYGYTF; size: NA; D: NA; V: TRBV4-1; J: TRBJ1-2
DNA: TGTGCCAGCAGTGTTTCAGAGGAGTCACCCCTCCACTTT; CDR3: CASSVSEESPLHF; size: few; D: NA; V: TRBV2; J: TRBJ1-6
DNA: TGTGCCAGCTCACCTCTACCGGGACAGGATCAGCCCCAGCATTTT; CDR3: CASSPLPGQDQPQHF; size: NA; D: TRBD1; V: TRBV18; J: TRBJ1-5
DNA: TGCGCCAGCAGCCTCAACGAAGGGGGGGAGCCCCAGCATTTT; CDR3: CASSLNEGGEPQHF; size: NA; D: NA; V: TRBV4-3; J: TRBJ1-5
DNA: TGTGCCAGCAGTGTCCAGGGGAACACTGAAGCTTTCTTT; CDR3: CASSVQGNTEAFF; size: NA; D: NA; V: TRBV2; J: TRBJ1-1
DNA: TGCGCCAGCAGCCAGCAAGGACTAACGGTCACCGGGGAGCTGTTTTTT; CDR3: CASSQQGLTVTGELFF; size: NA; D: NA; V: TRBV4-1; J: TRBJ2-2
DNA: TGCGCCAGCAGCCGGGGTAGGGGGATAGAAAAACTGTTTTTT; CDR3: CASSRGRGIEKLFF; size: NA; D: NA; V: TRBV5-1; J: TRBJ1-4
DNA: TGTGCCACCATTCTGTCGTGGGGCGACTATGGCTACACCTTC; CDR3: CATILSWGDYGYTF; size: NA; D: NA; V: TRBV6-1; J: TRBJ1-2
DNA: TGTGCCACCCGGGGACAGGGTTTCGACGAGCAGTACTTC; CDR3: CATRGQGFDEQYF; size: NA; D: TRBD1; V: TRBV27; J: TRBJ2-7
DNA: TGTGCCAGCAGCTTAGAGCGGTCGACCTCTGGAAACACCATATATTTT; CDR3: CASSLERSTSGNTIYF; size: NA; D: NA; V: TRBV7-2; J: TRBJ1-3
DNA: TGCAGCTCCAGCGGGGGTAGCCCCAACAATGAGCAGTTCTTC; CDR3: CSSSGGSPNNEQFF; size: few; D: TRBD2; V: TRBV29-1; J: TRBJ2-1
DNA: TGTGCCAGCAGCTTAGCCGGGACTTACCCCTACAATGAGCAGTTCTTC; CDR3: CASSLAGTYPYNEQFF; size: NA; D: NA; V: TRBV7-9; J: TRBJ2-1